This TCR beta chain was identified in a study of T cell clones after liver transplantation. Study as a whole: TCRbeta sequencing after a pre-transplant mixed lymphocyte reaction identified graft-donor-reactive clones, later tracked in post-transplant blood. Third-party-reactive TCRbeta sequences from pre-transplant mixed lymphocyte reactions served as antigen-independent comparators. Regarding the study as a whole: Donor-reactive sequences fell more than third party-reactive ones, suggesting partial deletion.

Germline V gives CDR1 SEHNR, CDR2 FQNEAQ (reference sequence). The CDR3 extends over 16 amino acids. V was cut by 1 base and J by 2 bases, with 12 bases left in between. Concerning this clone: Its antigen remains unknown.

Only in-frame clones appear in the TCRdb table, and some are missing; sequencing was by immunoSEQ multiplex PCR. The table shows roughly 70,000 clones, with roughly 90% occurring only once. This specimen was CD4+ T cells from blood, taken before liver transplant. The TCR comes from a human donor who received a liver transplant. The chain is built from TRBV7-9 and TRBJ1-5, with a weak D call TRBD1 (5 bases). CDR3 sequence reads: CASSLGAGWGNQPQHF. The CDR3 DNA reads TGTGCCAGCAGCTTAGGAGCAGGGTGGGGCAATCAGCCCCAGCATTTT.